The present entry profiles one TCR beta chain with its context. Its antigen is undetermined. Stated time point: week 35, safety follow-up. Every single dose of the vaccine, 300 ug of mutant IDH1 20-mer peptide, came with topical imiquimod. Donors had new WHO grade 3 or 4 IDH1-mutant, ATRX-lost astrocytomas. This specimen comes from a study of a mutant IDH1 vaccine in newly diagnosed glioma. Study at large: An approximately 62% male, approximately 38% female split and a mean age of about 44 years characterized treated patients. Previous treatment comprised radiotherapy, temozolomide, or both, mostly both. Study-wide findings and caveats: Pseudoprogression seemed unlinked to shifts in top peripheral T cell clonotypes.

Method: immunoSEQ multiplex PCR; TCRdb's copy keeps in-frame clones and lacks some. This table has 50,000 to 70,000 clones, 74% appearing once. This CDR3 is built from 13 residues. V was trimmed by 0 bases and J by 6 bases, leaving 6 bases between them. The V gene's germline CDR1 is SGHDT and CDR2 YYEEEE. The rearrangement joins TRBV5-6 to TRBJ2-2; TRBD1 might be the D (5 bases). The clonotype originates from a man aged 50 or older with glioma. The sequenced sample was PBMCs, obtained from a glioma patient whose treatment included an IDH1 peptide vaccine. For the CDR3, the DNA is TGTGCCAGCAGCTTGGGGACATCCGGGGAGCTGTTTTTT. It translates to CASSLGTSGELFF.